This record concerns one TCR beta chain sequence. This specimen comes from a study of blood T cell repertoires in COVID-19. For the study at large: Samples of COVID-19 (acute and convalescent) were obtained from the United States, Italy and Spain. T cells, B-cell-depleted T cells, or PBMCs supplied cDNA or gDNA.

The germline CDR1 and CDR2 sequences are LGHDT and YNNKEL (reference sequence). The CDR3 is 19 residues long. J was trimmed by 0 bases and V by 7 bases; bases with no gene match: 13. Profiling relied on immunoSEQ multiplex PCR, and the TCRdb table lists in-frame clones only, not all of them. The sample contains about 210,000 clones, 84% of which appear only once. This TCR was recovered from a man between 45 and 60 years old with active or convalescent COVID-19. Sequencing was performed on peripheral blood. This sequence joins TRBV3-1 (or the pseudogene TRBV3-2) and TRBJ2-5, with 14 bases fitting TRBD2. CDR3 in amino acids: CASTYAGTSGGPYQETQYF. The CDR3 DNA is TGTGCCAGCACTTATGCCGGGACTAGCGGGGGCCCGTACCAAGAGACCCAGTACTTC.